These 14 T cell receptor beta chains share one sample of origin, sequenced in a study of shared clonotypes between healthy human individuals. Generated by immunoSEQ multiplex PCR, the TCRdb table keeps only in-frame clones and is missing some. The sample contains around 1.9 million clones, roughly 91% of which appear only once. Only CD45RO-negative cells positively selected for CCR7 counted as naive CD8 cells, so terminally differentiated effector memory CD45RA+ cells were excluded. The sequencing sample was made of naive CD8+ T cells from PBMCs. These receptors were taken from a man aged 18 to 30 in good health. Some clones in this sample may be carry-over from other donors' samples.

V and J are TRBV7-8 and TRBJ2-5; no reliable D call. The germline CDR1 and CDR2 sequences are SGHVS and FQNEAQ. Trimming pared 5 bases from V and 3 bases from J, leaving 19 bases between. The CDR3 extends over 16 amino acids. In DNA, the CDR3 is TGTGCCAGCAGCCCTCTAGGTTATAGGTCGGAAGAGACCCAGTACTTC. Protein: CASSPLGYRSEETQYF.

The chain employs TRBV7-9 and TRBJ1-1; D is undetermined. Germline CDR1 reads SEHNR; CDR2 reads FQNEAQ (reference sequence). Trimming pared 3 bases from V and 6 bases from J, leaving 11 bases between. The CDR3 is made up of 13 amino acids. For the CDR3, the DNA is TGTGCCAGCAGCTTTGCCAGGATGGCTGAAGCTTTCTTT. Translated, it gives CASSFARMAEAFF.

The J gene is TRBJ1-2, the V gene TRBV19; TRBD1 aligns across 8 bases. Germline loops: CDR1 LNHDA, CDR2 SQIVND (reference sequence). Trimming removed 6 bases from V and 2 bases from J; junction bases left unmatched: 5. This CDR3 is 14 amino acids long. CDR3 DNA: TGTGCCAGTAGCTGGGGGACAGGCAACTATGGCTACACCTTC. It specifies CASSWGTGNYGYTF.

V is TRBV27 and J is TRBJ2-7; 7 nucleotides agree with TRBD2. This CDR3 is built from 14 residues. Germline V CDR1 and CDR2: MNHEY, SMNVEV (reference sequence). With 3 bases clipped from V and 3 bases from J, the junction kept 5 bases outside the gene matches. This CDR3 reads CASSLGPGGYEQYF. The CDR3 coding sequence is TGTGCCAGCAGTTTGGGTCCGGGGGGCTACGAGCAGTACTTC.

The CDR3, as DNA: TGTGCCAGCAGTCCGAGGTACAGTCCTGGAAACACCATATATTTT. This gives the protein CASSPRYSPGNTIYF. The V call is TRBV6-5, the J call TRBJ1-3; D call uncertain. This CDR3 comprises 15 residues. V was trimmed by 5 bases and J by 2 bases, leaving 13 bases between them. Germline values: CDR1 MNHEY, CDR2 SVGAGI.

This clone has only one observation. CDR3 DNA: TGCAGCTTAAGGGACAGTAGTAGCACAGATACGCAGTATTTT. It yields the protein CSLRDSSSTDTQYF. The V and J genes are TRBV29-1 and TRBJ2-3, with 7 bases fitting TRBD1. Germline V gene lookup returns CDR1 SQVTM and CDR2 ANQGSEA. The CDR3 extends over 14 amino acids. Trimming at V came to 8 bases and at J to 0 bases, leaving 8 bases not matched to a gene.

The chain recombines TRBV28 with TRBJ2-2; possible D gene TRBD2, 5 bases. CDR1 MDHEN and CDR2 SYDVKM come from the germline V gene. Trimming stripped 6 bases from V and 1 base from J, with 12 bases between. The CDR3 is 15 amino acids. CDR3 in DNA: TGTGCCAGCAGCCGAGGACTCCTGAACACCGGGGAGCTGTTTTTT. This encodes CASSRGLLNTGELFF.

A remark on this clone: Compared with germline, one end of the junction differs, possibly owing to a read error. The chain recombines TRBV4-2 with TRBJ1-5, with D possibly matching TRBD1 (6 bases). From germline, CDR1 is LGHNA and CDR2 YNFKEQ. The CDR3 consists of 17 residues. The CDR3 sequence: CASSKEGGGLSNQPQHF. CDR3 in DNA: TGTGCCAGCAGCAAAGAAGGGGGTGGGCTGAGCAATCAGCCCCAGCATTTT.

A word on this clone: The sample has other DNA sequences that encode this CDR3 too. The chain couples TRBV27 to TRBJ1-2; possibly TRBD1 for D (5 bases). Looked up from germline, CDR1 is MNHEY and CDR2 is SMNVEV (reference sequence). Between the trimmed V and J ends, which lost 2 bases and 0 bases, there was a span of 7 bases. There are 14 residues in the CDR3. The CDR3 spells CASSLGGANYGYTF. CDR3 in DNA: TGTGCCAGCAGTTTAGGGGGTGCTAACTATGGCTACACCTTC.

Written as DNA, the CDR3 is TGTGCCAGCAGTTTGTTCGTGAGTAATCGAGGCGAGCAGTACTTC. Encoded protein: CASSLFVSNRGEQYF. This chain joins TRBV28 and TRBJ2-7; D gene ambiguous. This CDR3 spans 15 amino acids. Germline CDR1 and CDR2: MDHEN and SYDVKM. V lost 3 bases and J 6 bases, leaving 18 bases between the germline ends.

The chain uses TRBV7-3 and TRBJ2-5; possibly TRBD2 for D (7 bases). Trimming stripped 1 base from V and 5 bases from J, with 20 bases between. The CDR3 sequence is 17 residues long. The germline CDR1 and CDR2 sequences are SGHTA and FQGTGA. The CDR3: CASSLKPSGGQRETQYF. The CDR3 DNA follows: TGTGCCAGCAGCTTAAAACCCTCGGGGGGCCAGCGTGAGACCCAGTACTTC. Full variable domain (rest looked up from reference TRBV7-3 and TRBJ2-5): GAGVSQTPSNKVTEKGKYVELRCDPISGHTALYWYRQSLGQGPEFLIYFQGTGAADDSGLPNDRFFAVRPEGSVSTLKIQRTERGDSAVYLCASSLKPSGGQRETQYFGPGTRLLVL.

V usage is TRBV4-3 and J usage is TRBJ2-3, with D possibly TRBD2 on 6 matching bases. Trimming removed 3 bases from V and 0 bases from J, with 16 bases in between. The length of the CDR3 is 17 residues. CDR1 and CDR2 from the germline V gene are LGHNA and YSLEER. CDR3 loop: CASSQDLSGLSTDTQYF. The CDR3 nucleotides are TGCGCCAGCAGCCAGGATCTCAGCGGGTTAAGCACAGATACGCAGTATTTT.

The chain carries TRBV18 and TRBJ2-1; 7 bases align to TRBD1. This CDR3 is 12 amino acids long. V dropped 2 bases and J dropped 12; count of bases not matched to a gene: 4. CDR1 is KGHSH and CDR2 is LQKENI in the germline V gene. Here the CDR3 reads CASSPDRVLQFF. Written as DNA, the CDR3 is TGTGCCAGCTCACCAGACAGGGTGTTGCAGTTCTTC. Full variable domain (remainder filled in from reference TRBV18 and TRBJ2-1): NAGVMQNPRHLVRRRGQEARLRCSPMKGHSHVYWYRQLPEEGLKFMVYLQKENIIDESGMPKERFSAEFPKEGPSILRIQQVVRGDSAAYFCASSPDRVLQFFGPGTRLTVL.

The chain is built from TRBV11-2 and TRBJ2-7; D perhaps matches TRBD2 (6 bases). Germline V gene sequence: CDR1 SGHAT, CDR2 FQNNGV. Trimming stripped 1 base from V and 3 bases from J, with 16 bases between. This CDR3 region has 16 residues. This CDR3 reads CASSLGDGGLGYEQYF. CDR3 nucleotides: TGTGCCAGCAGCTTAGGGGATGGAGGGCTAGGCTACGAGCAGTACTTC.